This is a list of T cell receptor beta chains from one sample in a study of Ad26.COV2.S vaccination and SARS-CoV-2 variants. Only in-frame clones appear in the TCRdb table, and some are missing; sequencing was by immunoSEQ multiplex PCR. Of 350,000 to 500,000 clones in the sample, 90% are singletons; the top ten hold more than 9%. Specimen: peripheral blood, collected in a trial of Ad26.COV2.S vaccine versus placebo. Source of these receptors: a person aged 18 to 65 who received the Ad26.COV2.S COVID-19 vaccine or a placebo. Each CDR3 is given with its conserved first and last residue. D genes are given only for firm matches. Where a row states a size, it is once, few, many or the class of an expanded clone; other rows omit it.

abundance: few
v_gene: TRBV7-6
d_gene: TRBD2
j_gene: TRBJ2-1
CDR3nt: TGTGCCAGCAGCTTACGCGGGAGCTACAATGAGCAGTTCTTC
CDR3aa: CASSLRGSYNEQFF

abundance: .
v_gene: TRBV30
d_gene: TRBD1
j_gene: TRBJ1-2
CDR3nt: TGTGCCTGGAGTACCGGGACAGGGGAAATTGTCGTCTATGGCTACACCTTC
CDR3aa: CAWSTGTGEIVVYGYTF

abundance: .
v_gene: TRBV7-9
d_gene: .
j_gene: TRBJ1-1
CDR3nt: TGTCTGTGGGGGACGAGGACTGAAGCTTTCTTT
CDR3aa: CLWGTRTEAFF

abundance: .
v_gene: TRBV20-1
d_gene: .
j_gene: TRBJ2-5
CDR3nt: TGCAGTGCAGGGGGAGAGACCCAGTACTTC
CDR3aa: CSAGGETQYF

abundance: .
v_gene: TRBV7-9
d_gene: TRBD2
j_gene: TRBJ2-1
CDR3nt: TGTGCCAGCAGCTTAGACAGTAGCGGGCAAGGCTACAATGAGCAGTTCTTC
CDR3aa: CASSLDSSGQGYNEQFF

abundance: .
v_gene: TRBV2
d_gene: .
j_gene: TRBJ2-5
CDR3nt: TGTGCCAGCAGTGAATTGAACCAAGAGACCCAGTACTTC
CDR3aa: CASSELNQETQYF

abundance: .
v_gene: TRBV28
d_gene: TRBD2
j_gene: TRBJ2-7
CDR3nt: TGTGCCAGCTTTAGCGGGAGGTTATACGAGCAGTACTTC
CDR3aa: CASFSGRLYEQYF

abundance: once
v_gene: TRBV4-2
d_gene: TRBD2
j_gene: TRBJ2-2
CDR3nt: TGTGCCAGCAGCCAAGATTCGGGGGGAATGGGCACCGGGGAGCTGTTTTTT
CDR3aa: CASSQDSGGMGTGELFF

abundance: few
v_gene: TRBV7-9
d_gene: TRBD1
j_gene: TRBJ1-3
CDR3nt: TGTGCCAGCAGTCCGACAGGGGATACGGGAAACACCATATATTTT
CDR3aa: CASSPTGDTGNTIYF

abundance: .
v_gene: TRBV6-6
d_gene: .
j_gene: TRBJ1-1
CDR3nt: TGTGCCAGCAGTTACTCTGACAGGCCGGACACTGAAGCTTTCTTT
CDR3aa: CASSYSDRPDTEAFF

abundance: .
v_gene: TRBV5-1
d_gene: TRBD1
j_gene: TRBJ1-1
CDR3nt: TGCGCCAGCAGCGCGGGAACAGGGGGCACTGAAGCTTTCTTT
CDR3aa: CASSAGTGGTEAFF

abundance: .
v_gene: TRBV18
d_gene: .
j_gene: TRBJ1-1
CDR3nt: TGTGCCAGCTCACCATACGGGGAGAAGGACACTGAAGCTTTCTTT
CDR3aa: CASSPYGEKDTEAFF

abundance: .
v_gene: TRBV4-3
d_gene: .
j_gene: TRBJ2-7
CDR3nt: TGCGCCAGCAGCCAAGAATGGACAGAAACCTACGAGCAGTACTTC
CDR3aa: CASSQEWTETYEQYF

abundance: .
v_gene: TRBV18
d_gene: TRBD2
j_gene: TRBJ2-2
CDR3nt: TGTGCCAGCGCGACTAGCGGGAGGTCGGCCGGGGAGCTGTTTTTT
CDR3aa: CASATSGRSAGELFF

abundance: .
v_gene: TRBV5-1
d_gene: .
j_gene: TRBJ2-7
CDR3nt: TGCGCCAGCAGCTTGGGCAGGGAGGTAGGGTACGAGCAGTACTTC
CDR3aa: CASSLGREVGYEQYF

abundance: .
v_gene: TRBV3-1/TRBV3-2
d_gene: .
j_gene: TRBJ2-7
CDR3nt: TGTGCCAGCAGCAACACAGGGAGCTCCTACGAGCAGTACTTC
CDR3aa: CASSNTGSSYEQYF

abundance: .
v_gene: TRBV5-8
d_gene: TRBD1
j_gene: TRBJ1-1
CDR3nt: TGTGCCAGCAGCTTGTTTCTGGGACAGGCTATACCGAACACTGAAGCTTTCTTT
CDR3aa: CASSLFLGQAIPNTEAFF

abundance: once
v_gene: TRBV6-6
d_gene: TRBD1
j_gene: TRBJ2-7
CDR3nt: TGTGCCAGCAGTCCAGGGGGCTTATACGAGCAGTACTTC
CDR3aa: CASSPGGLYEQYF

abundance: .
v_gene: TRBV19
d_gene: .
j_gene: TRBJ1-5
CDR3nt: TGTGCCAGTAGTATAGATTCGTCAGGGTTTTCACAGCCCCAGCATTTT
CDR3aa: CASSIDSSGFSQPQHF

abundance: .
v_gene: TRBV3-1/TRBV3-2
d_gene: .
j_gene: TRBJ1-1
CDR3nt: TGTGCCAGCAGCCAAGATCTGGGGAACACTGAAGCTTTCTTT
CDR3aa: CASSQDLGNTEAFF

abundance: .
v_gene: TRBV6-5
d_gene: .
j_gene: TRBJ2-2
CDR3nt: TGTGCCAGCAGCCGCGCCCAGGGTGGCGGGGAGCTGTTTTTT
CDR3aa: CASSRAQGGGELFF

abundance: once
v_gene: TRBV5-1
d_gene: .
j_gene: TRBJ2-7
CDR3nt: TGCGCCAGCAGCTTGTCCGTTGGAGGGGGCGGGTACGAGCAGTACTTC
CDR3aa: CASSLSVGGGGYEQYF

abundance: .
v_gene: TRBV4-2
d_gene: TRBD1
j_gene: TRBJ2-3
CDR3nt: TGTGCCAGCAGCCAAGTGGGGACAGGCACAGATACGCAGTATTTT
CDR3aa: CASSQVGTGTDTQYF

abundance: .
v_gene: TRBV27
d_gene: .
j_gene: TRBJ1-3
CDR3nt: TGTGCCAGCAGTTTAGCTTCAGGGACTGGAAACACCATATATTTT
CDR3aa: CASSLASGTGNTIYF

abundance: .
v_gene: TRBV7-3
d_gene: .
j_gene: TRBJ2-5
CDR3nt: TGTGCCAGCAGCTTAAGTGGGGGAGCGGGTGGGAAGACCCAGTACTTC
CDR3aa: CASSLSGGAGGKTQYF

abundance: once
v_gene: TRBV4-1
d_gene: TRBD2
j_gene: TRBJ2-1
CDR3nt: TGCGCCAGCAGCCATCACAATAGCGGGATCCCTGAGCAGTTCTTC
CDR3aa: CASSHHNSGIPEQFF

abundance: .
v_gene: TRBV20-1
d_gene: .
j_gene: TRBJ1-5
CDR3nt: TGCAGTGCTAGTGAGGGGGGTAGCAATCAGCCCCAGCATTTT
CDR3aa: CSASEGGSNQPQHF

abundance: .
v_gene: TRBV6-1
d_gene: .
j_gene: TRBJ1-2
CDR3nt: TGTGCCAGCAGTCCCCCGAGGGGCGGCGCTGGCTACACCTTC
CDR3aa: CASSPPRGGAGYTF

abundance: .
v_gene: TRBV5-4
d_gene: .
j_gene: TRBJ2-5
CDR3nt: TGTGCCAGCAGCCCCGGTACGTCTCAAGAGACCCAGTACTTC
CDR3aa: CASSPGTSQETQYF

abundance: once
v_gene: TRBV24-1
d_gene: TRBD1
j_gene: TRBJ2-7
CDR3nt: TGTGCCACCAGTGATGGACAGGGGGTGGACGAGCAGTACTTC
CDR3aa: CATSDGQGVDEQYF

abundance: .
v_gene: TRBV2
d_gene: TRBD1
j_gene: TRBJ1-4
CDR3nt: TGTGCCAGCATGCGGGACAGGGGATTAGAAAAACTGTTTTTT
CDR3aa: CASMRDRGLEKLFF

abundance: once
v_gene: TRBV28
d_gene: .
j_gene: TRBJ1-1
CDR3nt: TGTGCCAGCAGTTTATTTTCGGGAGGAACTGAAGCTTTCTTT
CDR3aa: CASSLFSGGTEAFF

abundance: .
v_gene: TRBV27
d_gene: .
j_gene: TRBJ2-7
CDR3nt: TGTGCCAGCAGATCCTCCGGTCAACTCGAGCAGTACTTC
CDR3aa: CASRSSGQLEQYF

abundance: .
v_gene: TRBV4-1
d_gene: .
j_gene: TRBJ1-5
CDR3nt: TGCGCCAGCAGCCAAGACGCAGGGAGCAATCAGCCCCAGCATTTT
CDR3aa: CASSQDAGSNQPQHF

abundance: .
v_gene: TRBV4-3
d_gene: .
j_gene: TRBJ2-1
CDR3nt: TGCGCCAGCAGCCAAGACTTCCTAAGCTCCTACAATGAGCAGTTCTTC
CDR3aa: CASSQDFLSSYNEQFF

abundance: .
v_gene: TRBV19
d_gene: TRBD1
j_gene: TRBJ1-1
CDR3nt: TGTGCCAGCAGAACCGGGACAGTCACTGAAGCTTTCTTT
CDR3aa: CASRTGTVTEAFF

abundance: .
v_gene: TRBV19
d_gene: .
j_gene: TRBJ1-4
CDR3nt: TGTGCCAGTAGTGAAAACACCGCAACTAATGAAAAACTGTTTTTT
CDR3aa: CASSENTATNEKLFF

abundance: .
v_gene: TRBV6-5
d_gene: .
j_gene: TRBJ1-5
CDR3nt: TGTGCCAGCAGCCAAACAGGGTACAATCAGCCCCAGCATTTT
CDR3aa: CASSQTGYNQPQHF

abundance: .
v_gene: TRBV11-2
d_gene: TRBD1
j_gene: TRBJ2-2
CDR3nt: TGTGCCAGCAGCTTAGGGACAGGGACCGGGGAGCTGTTTTTT
CDR3aa: CASSLGTGTGELFF

abundance: .
v_gene: TRBV7-2
d_gene: TRBD1
j_gene: TRBJ2-5
CDR3nt: TGTGCCAGCAGCGCTTTTGCGGGACAGGGGGCGACCCAGTACTTC
CDR3aa: CASSAFAGQGATQYF

abundance: .
v_gene: TRBV27
d_gene: .
j_gene: TRBJ1-2
CDR3nt: TGTGCCAGCAGTTTAGGCCGAGGTGGATATGGCTACACCTTC
CDR3aa: CASSLGRGGYGYTF

abundance: .
v_gene: TRBV5-1
d_gene: .
j_gene: TRBJ2-1
CDR3nt: TGCGCCAGCAGCTCCGCGACTTCCCCGAGGGGGAATGAGCAGTTCTTC
CDR3aa: CASSSATSPRGNEQFF

abundance: .
v_gene: TRBV29-1
d_gene: TRBD1
j_gene: TRBJ1-2
CDR3nt: TGCAGCGTTACAGGGGGGAATACGATTAACTATGGCTACACCTTC
CDR3aa: CSVTGGNTINYGYTF

abundance: .
v_gene: TRBV12-3/TRBV12-4
d_gene: .
j_gene: TRBJ2-3
CDR3nt: TGTGCCGTAACAACGGACAGCACAGATACGCAGTATTTT
CDR3aa: CAVTTDSTDTQYF

abundance: few
v_gene: TRBV6-5
d_gene: .
j_gene: TRBJ2-7
CDR3nt: TGTGCCAGCAGTCGCCTGGGCGGAGGGGAGTACGAGCAGTACTTC
CDR3aa: CASSRLGGGEYEQYF

abundance: .
v_gene: TRBV2
d_gene: TRBD1
j_gene: TRBJ1-1
CDR3nt: TGTGCCAGCAGTCGGGACAGGTCGACTGAAGCTTTCTTT
CDR3aa: CASSRDRSTEAFF

abundance: .
v_gene: TRBV2
d_gene: .
j_gene: TRBJ1-1
CDR3nt: TGTGCCAGCACCCGGGACATCCAGACTGAAGCTTTCTTT
CDR3aa: CASTRDIQTEAFF

abundance: .
v_gene: TRBV7-2
d_gene: .
j_gene: TRBJ1-5
CDR3nt: TGTGCCAGCAGCTCTCGGACGGGCAATCAGCCCCAGCATTTT
CDR3aa: CASSSRTGNQPQHF

abundance: .
v_gene: TRBV7-2
d_gene: .
j_gene: TRBJ1-5
CDR3nt: TGTGCCAGCAGCTTAGACCAGGGAACTCAGCCCCAGCATTTT
CDR3aa: CASSLDQGTQPQHF

abundance: .
v_gene: TRBV7-6
d_gene: .
j_gene: TRBJ2-7
CDR3nt: TGTGCCAGCAGCTTAGAGCCCGGCTGGGTTGAGGACGAGCAGTACTTC
CDR3aa: CASSLEPGWVEDEQYF

abundance: .
v_gene: TRBV7-9
d_gene: .
j_gene: TRBJ2-3
CDR3nt: TGTGCCAGCAGCTTGCGACAACCGGGCCGAGATACGCAGTATTTT
CDR3aa: CASSLRQPGRDTQYF

abundance: .
v_gene: TRBV19
d_gene: TRBD1
j_gene: TRBJ1-4
CDR3nt: TGTGCCAGTAGCCCGACAGGGGGCCTCGTAACTAATGAAAAACTGTTTTTT
CDR3aa: CASSPTGGLVTNEKLFF

abundance: .
v_gene: TRBV7-9
d_gene: .
j_gene: TRBJ2-4
CDR3nt: TGTGCCAGCAGCTTTCCGGGAAACATTCAGTACTTC
CDR3aa: CASSFPGNIQYF

abundance: .
v_gene: TRBV19
d_gene: TRBD1
j_gene: TRBJ2-1
CDR3nt: TGTGCCAGTAGTCCGACAGGGGAAGGCTCCTACAATGAGCAGTTCTTC
CDR3aa: CASSPTGEGSYNEQFF